The clone carrying this TCR beta chain was counted between two and nine times. This entry comes from a study of blood T cells in healthy people across ages. Together with a sample-barcoded 5' primer, a J-beta primer mix was included in a second PCR lasting roughly 6 to 12 cycles. Via MiXCR, TCRdb re-called the 5' RACE reads, giving one row per CDR3 protein. The sample includes approximately 1,700,000 distinct CDR3 sequences, around 42% seen only once; the top ten take under 30%. The CDR3 sequence is 15 residues long. Germline V lookup: CDR1 DFQATT, CDR2 SNEGSKA (reference sequence). Trimming stripped 0 bases from V and 4 bases from J, with 15 bases between.

Sequenced: blood. This receptor was obtained from a human donor in good health. The genes are TRBV20-1 and TRBJ1-2; D not resolved. The CDR3 is CSARDVGFISYGYTF. CDR3 nucleotide sequence: TGCAGTGCTAGAGATGTAGGATTCATCAGCTATGGCTACACCTTC.